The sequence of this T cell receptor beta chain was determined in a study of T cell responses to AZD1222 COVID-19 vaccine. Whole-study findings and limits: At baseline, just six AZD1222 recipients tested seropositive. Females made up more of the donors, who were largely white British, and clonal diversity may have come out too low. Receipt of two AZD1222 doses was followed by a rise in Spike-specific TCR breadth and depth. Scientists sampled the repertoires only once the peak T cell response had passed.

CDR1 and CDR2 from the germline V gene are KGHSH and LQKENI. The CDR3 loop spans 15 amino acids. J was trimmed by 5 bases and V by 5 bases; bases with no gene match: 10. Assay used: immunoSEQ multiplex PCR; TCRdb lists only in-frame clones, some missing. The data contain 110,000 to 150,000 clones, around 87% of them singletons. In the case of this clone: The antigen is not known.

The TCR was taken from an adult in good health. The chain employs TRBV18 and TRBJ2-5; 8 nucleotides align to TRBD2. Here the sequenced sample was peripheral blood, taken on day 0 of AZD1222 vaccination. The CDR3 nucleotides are TGTGCCAGCTCAACCTATAGCGGGGCTGGGGAGACCCAGTACTTC. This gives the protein CASSTYSGAGETQYF.